The clone carrying this TCR beta chain qualifies as medium-sized. Its antigen is unknown. This specimen belongs to a study of T cells in localized non-small cell lung cancer. Study outcomes and limitations: Heterogeneity cannot be ruled out, as sequencing used one tumor region only.

TCRdb's table, derived via immunoSEQ multiplex PCR, lists solely in-frame clones and lacks some. The profile shows more than 2,500 clones, under 30% of them singletons. CDR1 and CDR2 from the germline V gene are MNHGY and SAAAGT. This CDR3 is 14 amino acids long. V gave up 4 bases and J gave up 0 bases; unmatched junction bases: 3. The sequence was collected from a woman aged 35 to 70 with stage I lung adenocarcinoma. The sample in question was normal lung tissue next to the tumor, obtained before any cancer treatment. The V call is TRBV6-8, the J call TRBJ2-7; TRBD1 matches at 7 bases. CDR3 in DNA: TGTGCCAGCAGTTCGGACAGGAGCTCCTACGAGCAGTACTTC. The encoded protein is CASSSDRSSYEQYF.